This note documents a single TCR beta chain sequence. The data were obtained in a study of blood T cell repertoires in COVID-19. Study information: Sites in the United States, Italy and Spain provided acute and convalescent COVID-19 samples. T cells, B-cell-depleted T cells, or PBMCs provided the cDNA or gDNA that served as material.

Clones were read by immunoSEQ multiplex PCR, and TCRdb kept only the in-frame ones, dropping some. The sample has 130,000 to 150,000 clones; approximately 80% are singletons. The source material was peripheral blood. This clonotype was obtained from a woman of 80 years or more in a cohort sampled during active or convalescent COVID-19.

As DNA, the CDR3 is TGTGCCAGTACTAAACGGGGGGGGTCAGGGGCCAACGTCCTGACTTTC. Translating gives CASTKRGGSGANVLTF. The J gene is TRBJ2-6, the V gene TRBV19; 8 nucleotides agree with TRBD2. Germline CDR1 and CDR2: LNHDA and SQIVND (reference sequence). V gave up 7 bases and J gave up 4 bases; unmatched junction bases: 9. CDR3 length: 16 residues.